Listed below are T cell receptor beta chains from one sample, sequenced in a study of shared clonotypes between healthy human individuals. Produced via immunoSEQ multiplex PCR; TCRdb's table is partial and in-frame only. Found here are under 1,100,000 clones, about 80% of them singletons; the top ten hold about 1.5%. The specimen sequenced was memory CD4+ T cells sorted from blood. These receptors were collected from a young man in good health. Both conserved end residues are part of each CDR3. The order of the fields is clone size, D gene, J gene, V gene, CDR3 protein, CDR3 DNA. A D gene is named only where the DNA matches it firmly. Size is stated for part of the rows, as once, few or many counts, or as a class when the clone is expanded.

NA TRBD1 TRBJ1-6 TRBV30 CAWIGSGGLNSPLHF TGTGCCTGGATTGGGTCAGGGGGGTTAAATTCACCCCTCCACTTT
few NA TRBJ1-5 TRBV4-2 CASSQDWDQPQHF TGTGCCAGCAGCCAAGATTGGGATCAGCCCCAGCATTTT
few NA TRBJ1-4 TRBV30 CASGRDELGEKLFF TGTGCCTCAGGCAGGGACGAGCTGGGGGAAAAACTGTTTTTT
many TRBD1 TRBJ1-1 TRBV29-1 CSGWDRGTEAFF TGCAGCGGCTGGGACAGGGGAACTGAAGCTTTCTTT
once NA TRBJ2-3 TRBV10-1 CASSEVTDTQYF TGCGCCAGCAGTGAGGTCACAGATACGCAGTATTTT
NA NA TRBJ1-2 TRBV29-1 CSVSGRNYGYTF TGCAGCGTTTCGGGCAGAAACTATGGCTACACCTTC
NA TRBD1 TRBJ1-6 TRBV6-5 CATGQGTYNSPLHF TGTGCCACCGGACAGGGGACCTATAATTCACCCCTCCACTTT
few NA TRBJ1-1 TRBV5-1 CASSLGGGRGNTEAFF TGCGCCAGCAGCTTGGGTGGAGGGCGGGGGAACACTGAAGCTTTCTTT
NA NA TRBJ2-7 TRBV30 CAWNRQTPTGEQYF TGTGCCTGGAATAGACAGACACCGACGGGCGAGCAGTACTTC
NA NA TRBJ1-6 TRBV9 CASSVEGQGRSPLHF TGTGCCAGCAGCGTAGAGGGCCAGGGACGTTCACCCCTCCACTTT
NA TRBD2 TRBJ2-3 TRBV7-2 CASSLGISGSGDTQYF TGTGCCAGCAGCTTGGGTATTAGCGGGAGCGGGGATACGCAGTATTTT
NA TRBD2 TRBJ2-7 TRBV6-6 CASAGGRARNEQYF TGTGCCAGCGCGGGCGGGAGGGCCAGAAACGAGCAGTACTTC
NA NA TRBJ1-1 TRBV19 CASRLYTGGLVEAFF TGTGCCAGTAGACTCTATACAGGAGGGCTGGTTGAAGCTTTCTTT
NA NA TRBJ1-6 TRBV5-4 CASSSSAENSPLHF TGTGCCAGCAGCTCCTCTGCCGAAAATTCACCCCTCCACTTT
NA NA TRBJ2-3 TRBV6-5 CASGRPGSDTQYF TGTGCCAGCGGCCGGCCGGGTAGCGATACGCAGTATTTT
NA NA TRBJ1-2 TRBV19 CASSKLGAVSANYGYTF TGTGCCAGTAGTAAGTTGGGAGCAGTCAGCGCTAACTATGGCTACACCTTC
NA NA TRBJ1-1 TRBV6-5 CASSPTSGTAFF TGTGCCAGCAGTCCAACCTCCGGGACGGCTTTCTTT
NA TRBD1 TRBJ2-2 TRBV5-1 CASREQGSTGELFF TGCGCCAGCAGGGAACAGGGGAGTACCGGGGAGCTGTTTTTT
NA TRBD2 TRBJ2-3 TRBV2 CASSQTTRAGGDTQYF TGTGCCAGCAGTCAAACAACTAGGGCGGGAGGCGATACGCAGTATTTT
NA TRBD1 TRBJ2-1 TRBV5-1 CASSKGQGSYNEQFF TGCGCCAGCAGCAAAGGACAGGGGTCGTACAATGAGCAGTTCTTC
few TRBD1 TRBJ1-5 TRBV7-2 CASSTGQGADQPQHF TGTGCCAGCAGCACAGGACAGGGGGCCGATCAGCCCCAGCATTTT
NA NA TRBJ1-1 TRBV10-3 CAISESQANTEAFF TGTGCCATCAGTGAGTCCCAGGCAAACACTGAAGCTTTCTTT
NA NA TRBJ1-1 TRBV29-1 CSVGRGGEAFF TGCAGCGTCGGAAGAGGGGGGGAGGCTTTCTTT
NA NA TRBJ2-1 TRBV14 CASSPRRGALTYNEQFF TGTGCCAGCAGCCCTAGGAGGGGGGCGCTAACCTACAATGAGCAGTTCTTC
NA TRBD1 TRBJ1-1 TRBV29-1 CSVEGVVGQGARVDGFVGPEAFF TGCAGCGTTGAAGGGGTTGTAGGACAGGGGGCGCGGGTCGATGGTTTTGTTGGGCCTGAAGCTTTCTTT
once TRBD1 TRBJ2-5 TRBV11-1 CASRRQGQETQYF TGTGCCAGCCGCAGACAGGGACAAGAGACCCAGTACTTC